The 30 T cell receptor beta chains listed next were all sequenced from one sample in a study of relationships among human T cell subsets. Semiquantitative ARM-PCR amplified T cell receptor alpha and beta CDR3 regions from mRNA. In ARM-PCR, communal superprimers followed tagged nested gene-specific primers for exponential amplification. MiXCR, applied by TCRdb to the multiplex PCR reads, yields one record per CDR3 protein. The sample contains roughly 15,000 distinct CDR3 sequences, approximately 60% of which appear only once. Regulatory T cells were selected from positively selected CD4+ cells using anti-CD25 beads. Sequenced sample: Tregs sorted from blood. All receptors derive from a man aged 35-49 years in good health.

The genes are TRBV20-1 and TRBJ2-7, with TRBD2 identical over 7 bases. The DNA matches TRBJ2-1 better at its end, which makes the J call doubtful. The CDR3 covers 14 residues. The germline gives CDR1 DFQATT, CDR2 SNEGSKA (reference sequence). This CDR3 is CSALGEGRRNEQFF. The DNA of the CDR3 is TGCAGTGCCCTGGGGGAGGGCCGTCGGAATGAGCAGTTCTTC.

The genes are TRBV4-1 and TRBJ2-1; 11 bases are a match to TRBD1. Trimming cost V 1 base and J 10 bases; bases outside gene matches: 6. CDR1 is MGHRA, CDR2 YSYEKL, per germline. The CDR3 loop spans 15 amino acids. The CDR3 spells CASSQVGTGGGEQFF. The CDR3 nucleotides are TGCGCCAGCAGCCAAGTTGGGACAGGGGGAGGGGAGCAGTTCTTC.

The genes are TRBV28 and TRBJ1-1; D is unclear. V was clipped by 9 bases and J by 1 base, with 12 bases between them. Germline loops: CDR1 MDHEN, CDR2 SYDVKM. The CDR3 totals 13 residues. CDR3 amino acids: CASEEEANTEAFF. CDR3 bases: TGTGCCAGTGAGGAGGAGGCGAACACTGAAGCTTTCTTT.

This clonotype was seen a handful of times. The chain links TRBV14 to TRBJ2-6; D uncertain. CDR1 is SGHDN, CDR2 FVKESK, per germline. V shed 1 base and J shed 0 bases, with 7 bases lying between them. The CDR3 totals 16 residues. The CDR3 DNA reads TGTGCCAGCAGCCAAGCGGTTTTCTCTGGGGCCAACGTCCTGACTTTC. Translating gives CASSQAVFSGANVLTF.

The chain uses TRBV28 and TRBJ2-2, with D uncertain. Germline lookup yields CDR1 MDHEN and CDR2 SYDVKM. Between the trimmed V and J ends, which lost 2 bases and 7 bases, there was a span of 5 bases. The CDR3 has 12 amino acids. In nucleotides, the CDR3 is TGTGCCAGCAGTTTAAGGATCGGGGAGCTGTTTTTT. Its protein is CASSLRIGELFF.

The CDR3 sequence is CASRRFDGGAYEQYF. CDR3 DNA sequence: TGTGCCAGCAGAAGATTCGACGGAGGCGCCTACGAGCAGTACTTC. This chain connects TRBV27 to TRBJ2-7, with D perhaps matching TRBD2 (5 bases). V shed 6 bases and J shed 2 bases, with 17 bases lying between them. CDR1 and CDR2 (germline): MNHEY, SMNVEV (reference sequence). The CDR3 totals 15 residues.

The rearrangement uses TRBV11-1 and TRBJ2-5, with TRBD1 matching 7 bases. Per the germline V gene, CDR1 is SGHAT and CDR2 is FQDESV (reference sequence). This CDR3 spans 14 amino acids. Germline trimming cut 5 bases from V and 6 bases from J; bases unmatched to any gene: 9. DNA of the CDR3: TGTGCCAGCAGCCAAGGGGGCGTCTTGAAGACCCAGTACTTC. It yields the protein CASSQGGVLKTQYF.

The chain uses TRBV28 and TRBJ2-7; 7 bases map to TRBD2. V lost 2 bases, J lost 4 bases, and 5 bases stayed unmatched. The CDR3 length is 14 residues. Germline CDR1 is MDHEN and CDR2 is SYDVKM. Here the CDR3 DNA reads TGTGCCAGCAGTTTAGCGGGAGCTTTGTACGAGCAGTACTTC. Its translation is CASSLAGALYEQYF.

The chain links TRBV10-2 to TRBJ1-6; a possible D gene is TRBD1 (6 bases). The germline V gene encodes CDR1 WSHSY and CDR2 SAAADI. Trimming removed 0 bases at V and 7 bases at J, with 16 bases between. The CDR3 has 17 residues. In DNA form, the CDR3 reads TGCGCCAGCAGTGAGTCTCGCCGGGTCCAGGGGAATTCACCCCTCCACTTT. Its translation: CASSESRRVQGNSPLHF.

This clonotype was counted once. J is TRBJ2-7 and V is TRBV6-6; D is uncertain. The CDR3 has 14 amino acids. CDR1 and CDR2 from the germline V gene are MNHNY and SVGAGI (reference sequence). V was pared by 4 bases and J by 0 bases, with 10 bases between. The DNA for the CDR3 is TGTGCCAGCAGTTCGATCGGGTACTCCTACGAGCAGTACTTC. Translation gives CASSSIGYSYEQYF.

This chain connects TRBV6-1 to TRBJ1-5; D remains unclear. The CDR3 sequence is 13 residues long. V lost 3 bases and J lost 3, with 6 bases in between. In germline, CDR1 is MNHNS, CDR2 SASEGT. Written as DNA, the CDR3 is TGTGCCAGCAGTGAGTACCTCAATCAGCCCCAGCATTTT. It specifies CASSEYLNQPQHF.

The gene calls are TRBV29-1 and TRBJ2-5; perhaps TRBD2 as D (5 bases). The germline gives CDR1 SQVTM, CDR2 ANQGSEA. The CDR3 contains 13 residues. Trimming left V 6 bases short and J 2 bases short, with 13 bases between. The CDR3 here is CSVRGAGQETQYF. DNA for the CDR3: TGCAGCGTCCGGGGTGCCGGTCAAGAGACCCAGTACTTC. The full variable domain, its missing parts supplied by reference TRBV29-1 and TRBJ2-5, is SAVISQKPSRDICQRGTSLTIQCQVDSQVTMMFWYRQQPGQSLTLIATANQGSEATYESGFVIDKFPISRPNLTFSTLTVSNMSPEDSSIYLCSVRGAGQETQYFGPGTRLLVL.

This clonotype was observed a handful of times. The chain recombines TRBV7-9 with TRBJ2-3, with 11 bases that match TRBD2. V lost 5 bases and J lost 1; bases outside the gene matches: 2. Germline assignment: CDR1 SEHNR and CDR2 FQNEAQ (reference sequence). The CDR3 totals 15 residues. CDR3 bases: TGTGCCAGCAGCCTACTAGCGGGGGGCACAGATACGCAGTATTTT. Translated: CASSLLAGGTDTQYF. Full variable domain (outside the CDR3, taken from reference TRBV7-9 and TRBJ2-3): DTGVSQNPRHKITKRGQNVTFRCDPISEHNRLYWYRQTLGQGPEFLTYFQNEAQLEKSRLLSDRFSAERPKGSFSTLEIQRTEQGDSAMYLCASSLLAGGTDTQYFGPGTRLTVL.

The CDR3 DNA is TGCGCCAGCAGCCAACAAACGCAGAGGCAAGTTGAAGCTTTCTTT. Protein: CASSQQTQRQVEAFF. V gene TRBV4-1 combines with J gene TRBJ1-1, with D unclear. Trimming shortened V by 2 bases and J by 7 bases, and 17 bases separated the two germline ends. The germline V gene encodes CDR1 MGHRA and CDR2 YSYEKL. The CDR3 is made up of 15 amino acids.

The chain carries TRBV7-2 and TRBJ2-7; D is unresolved. The V end was cut by 1 base, the J end by 3 bases, with 7 bases between. The CDR3 covers 13 residues. CDR1 and CDR2 (germline): SGHTA, FQGNSA. CDR3: CASSLGKNYEQYF. The CDR3 DNA follows: TGTGCCAGCAGCTTAGGAAAAAACTACGAGCAGTACTTC.

This clonotype was seen a handful of times. This chain links TRBV6-5 with TRBJ2-5; D is uncertain. Trimming pared 6 bases from V and 0 bases from J, leaving 5 bases between. Germline V gene lookup returns CDR1 MNHEY and CDR2 SVGAGI. The CDR3 is made up of 12 amino acids. CDR3 DNA: TGTGCCAGCAGCTCAGACCAAGAGACCCAGTACTTC. Translated, it gives CASSSDQETQYF.

The gene calls are TRBV27 and TRBJ1-6, with D hard to call. The CDR3 contains 15 residues. The V end lost 7 bases, the J end lost 7 bases, and 17 bases lay between the germline ends. Germline V gene lookup returns CDR1 MNHEY and CDR2 SMNVEV (reference sequence). The CDR3 bases are TGTGCCAGCAAGATTAGGGCGTATGGGAATTCACCCCTCCACTTT. It specifies CASKIRAYGNSPLHF.

The chain links TRBV14 to TRBJ2-3; D possibly matches TRBD1 or TRBD2 (5 bases each). CDR3 size: 14 residues. CDR1 and CDR2 from the germline V gene are SGHDN and FVKESK. Trimming took off 6 bases at V and 10 bases at J, with 20 bases between the two ends. DNA for the CDR3: TGTGCCAGCAGTCCCGGGACCGCCCAAAAGGCGCAGTATTTT. It encodes CASSPGTAQKAQYF.

CDR3 DNA sequence: TGTGCCAGCAGTTTATTTCGGGCAGGGGGTAACACTGAAGCTTTCTTT. It yields the protein CASSLFRAGGNTEAFF. The V call is TRBV27, the J call TRBJ1-1, with 7 bases identical to TRBD1. This CDR3 region has 16 residues. With V trimmed by 1 base and J by 2 bases, 7 bases remained unmatched. Germline V gives CDR1 MNHEY, CDR2 SMNVEV (reference sequence).

The chain combines TRBV28 with TRBJ2-7, with unresolved D. Trimming stripped 5 bases from V and 1 base from J, with 21 bases between. The CDR3 runs 17 residues. CDR1 and CDR2 from the germline V gene are MDHEN and SYDVKM. The CDR3 reads CASSPLPPFSPSYEQYF. Written as DNA, the CDR3 is TGTGCCAGCAGTCCCCTTCCCCCATTTTCCCCATCCTACGAGCAGTACTTC.

This chain uses TRBV28 with TRBJ2-1; D is ambiguous. Germline V gene lookup returns CDR1 MDHEN and CDR2 SYDVKM. The CDR3 runs 15 residues. The V and J ends lost 5 bases and 0 bases respectively, with 11 bases between them. The CDR3 DNA sequence: TGTGCCAGCAGTCCACCATTCCTCTCCTACAATGAGCAGTTCTTC. Translated: CASSPPFLSYNEQFF.

The genes are TRBV28 and TRBJ1-2; D unresolved. The length of the CDR3 is 14 residues. V was shortened by 4 bases and J by 1 base, with 10 bases between the two germline ends. The germline V gene encodes CDR1 MDHEN and CDR2 SYDVKM. The CDR3 loop is CASSSGVLNYGYTF. CDR3 DNA sequence: TGTGCCAGCAGTTCCGGGGTGCTTAACTATGGCTACACCTTC.

The rearrangement joins TRBV12-3 or TRBV12-4 to TRBJ2-5; D is ambiguous. The CDR3 has 12 residues. V lost 6 bases and J lost 0, with 5 bases in between. The CDR3 nucleotides read TGTGCCAGCAGGGGTCACCAAGAGACCCAGTACTTC. This sequence encodes CASRGHQETQYF.

This clonotype occurred once. The chain carries TRBV2 and TRBJ2-7; 13 bases are a match to TRBD2. The germline gives CDR1 SNHLY, CDR2 FYNNEI. The CDR3 loop spans 17 amino acids. Trimming removed 0 bases from V and 4 bases from J; junction bases left unmatched: 6. The DNA of the CDR3 is TGTGCCAGCAGTGAAGCTCTCTTGACTAGCGGGAGGTACGAGCAGTACTTC. This translates into CASSEALLTSGRYEQYF.

V usage is TRBV5-1 and J usage is TRBJ1-3, with D hard to call. Germline V CDR1 and CDR2: SGHRS, YFSETQ. The V and J ends lost 4 bases and 0 bases respectively, with 14 bases between them. This CDR3 is 16 amino acids long. The CDR3 DNA is TGCGCCAGCAGCGAACAGCCCGGCGCCTCTGGAAACACCATATATTTT. The encoded protein is CASSEQPGASGNTIYF.

The gene calls are TRBV29-1 and TRBJ1-2; D not certain. Trimming removed 5 bases at V and 13 bases at J, with 17 bases between. The V gene's germline CDR1 is SQVTM and CDR2 ANQGSEA. This CDR3 contains 11 residues. CDR3 DNA sequence: TGCAGCGTTTATCATGGGCTCGCGTTCACCTTC. This translates into CSVYHGLAFTF.

The chain couples TRBV20-1 to TRBJ1-5; the D is unclear. The length of the CDR3 is 13 residues. CDR1 is DFQATT and CDR2 is SNEGSKA in the germline V gene (reference sequence). V was trimmed by 1 base and J by 4 bases, leaving 8 bases between them. CDR3 region: CSARVQGNQPQHF. CDR3 DNA: TGCAGTGCTAGAGTACAAGGGAATCAGCCCCAGCATTTT.

V is TRBV29-1 and J is TRBJ2-5; a weak D match, TRBD2 (6 bases). CDR3 length equals 15 residues. From germline, CDR1 is SQVTM and CDR2 ANQGSEA. The V end was cut by 7 bases, the J end by 0 bases, with 18 bases between. CDR3 amino acids: CSAQPQRAYQETQYF. The CDR3 DNA reads TGCAGCGCCCAACCCCAGCGGGCGTACCAAGAGACCCAGTACTTC.

This clonotype has more than one count but fewer than ten. The V and J genes are TRBV11-3 and TRBJ2-1, with 7 bases identical to TRBD2. Trimming took 5 bases from V and 4 from J; bases not matched to a gene: 2. The CDR3 runs to 13 residues. Germline V gene data show CDR1 as SGHNT and CDR2 as YENEEA. The CDR3 protein is CASSPGLYNEQFF. CDR3 DNA sequence: TGTGCCAGCAGCCCGGGACTATACAATGAGCAGTTCTTC.

This chain links TRBV10-3 with TRBJ2-3; D is unresolved. There are 15 residues in the CDR3. The V end was cut by 4 bases, the J end by 6 bases, with 17 bases between. The germline V gene has CDR1 ENHRY and CDR2 SYGVKD. In nucleotides, the CDR3 is TGTGCCATCAGTGGGCCTGGCAGGTCGAGGGATACGCAGTATTTT. This gives the protein CAISGPGRSRDTQYF.